This T cell receptor (beta chain) was found in a study of shared clonotypes between healthy human individuals. Looking at the study overall: Donors, aged 18 to 49, were a couple of women and a few men. Study-wide results and limits: In the sorted subsets, rarefaction showed sequencing was incomplete despite large depth.

Everyone who donated was a Caucasian adult who lived in Nashville, Tennessee. For this clone: Its antigen remains unknown.

Germline V gene data show CDR1 as GTSNPN and CDR2 as SVGIG (reference sequence). Trimming stripped 0 bases from V and 9 bases from J, with 12 bases between. This CDR3 has 13 amino acids. TCRdb's table, derived via immunoSEQ multiplex PCR, lists solely in-frame clones and lacks some. The sample records fewer than 3 million clones, roughly 90% being singletons. The material sequenced was naive CD4+ T cells from PBMCs. The subset denotes: CD45RA+ positively selected. This chain uses TRBV30 with TRBJ1-3, with D maybe TRBD1 (5 bases). This receptor was identified in a man aged 18 to 30 in good health. Some clones in this sample may be carry-over from other donors' samples. The CDR3 protein is CAWSVAGSTTIYF. CDR3 coding DNA: TGTGCCTGGAGTGTTGCAGGGAGTACCACCATATATTTT.